Listed below are T cell receptor beta chains from one sample, sequenced in a study of graft-versus-host responses after intestinal transplantation. The repertoire was sequenced with immunoSEQ multiplex PCR; TCRdb's copy has only in-frame clones and lacks some. The table has 75,000 to 100,000 clones, about nine tenths seen once. The sequencing here drew on PBMCs, taken around 450 days after intestinal transplant. Every receptor here comes from a human patient who received an intestinal transplant, so some T cells may come from the graft donor. Each CDR3 is given with its conserved first and last residue. The D gene is left open where the match is weak. Clone size, where shown, is once, few, many, or a class for clones that have expanded.

cdr3_nt cdr3_aa clone_size v_call d_call j_call
TGTGCCACCAGCAGATCGCAGGGGACTAGCGGGTACGAGCAGTACTTC CATSRSQGTSGYEQYF . TRBV15 TRBD2 TRBJ2-7
TGTGCCAGCAGCTCGGGTCTCTCCGAGCAGTACTTC CASSSGLSEQYF . TRBV11-2 . TRBJ2-7
TGTGCCAGCACCGTCGGGAGCGGGGGGGCGGTCGGGGAGCTGTTTTTT CASTVGSGGAVGELFF . TRBV9 TRBD2 TRBJ2-2
TGCGCCAGCAGCTTATCATGGGGGAACACCGGGGAGCTGTTTTTT CASSLSWGNTGELFF . TRBV5-1 . TRBJ2-2
TGTGCCAGCAGCACCCAGGGGGATCAGCCCCAGCATTTT CASSTQGDQPQHF . TRBV7-9 TRBD1 TRBJ1-5
TGTGCCAGCAGTTGGGTGCAGAGCACCGGGGAGCTGTTTTTT CASSWVQSTGELFF . TRBV6-6 . TRBJ2-2
TGTGCCAGCTCACCACCGTCGGGGAGCTCTGGAAACACCATATATTTT CASSPPSGSSGNTIYF . TRBV18 . TRBJ1-3
TGCGCCAGCAGCTTGGGCGGAGACACTGAAGCTTTCTTT CASSLGGDTEAFF . TRBV5-1 . TRBJ1-1
TGTGCCAGCAGCTTAGGTAGAACACATGGCTACACCTTC CASSLGRTHGYTF once TRBV7-2 . TRBJ1-2
TGTGCCAGCAGCTTGGACGGGGGACCGGGGTCCTATAATTCACCCCTCCACTTT CASSLDGGPGSYNSPLHF . TRBV5-4 . TRBJ1-6
TGTGCCAGTACCGGGGGAAGGAGGGAAAAACTGTTTTTT CASTGGRREKLFF . TRBV19 . TRBJ1-4
TGTGCCAGCACCCCGGGGGGGGAGACCCAGTACTTC CASTPGGETQYF once TRBV28 TRBD2 TRBJ2-5
TGTGCCAGCACCAGAATGGCTGAGGCCTACGAGCAGTACTTC CASTRMAEAYEQYF . TRBV6-1 . TRBJ2-7
TGTGCCAGCAGCCCACGGACTGCCACAGATACGCAGTATTTT CASSPRTATDTQYF . TRBV11-2 . TRBJ2-3
TGTGCCAGAAGCCAGTCCCGGGACAGGGATCGTCCGGGCCCCATTGGGCAGCCCCAGCATTTT CARSQSRDRDRPGPIGQPQHF once TRBV7-5 . TRBJ1-5
TGTGCCAGCAGCTTGGCGCAGGGTACACCCCTCCACTTT CASSLAQGTPLHF . TRBV11-3 . TRBJ1-6
TGTGCCAGCAGTGACAGGGACAACAATGAGCAGTTCTTC CASSDRDNNEQFF few TRBV6-4 . TRBJ2-1
TGTGCCATCGGCCAGAGTGGGGGGGGCACCGGGGAGCTGTTTTTT CAIGQSGGGTGELFF few TRBV10-3 TRBD2 TRBJ2-2
TGTGCCAGCAGCCTCTACGACGGAATTCGGGGAGCGCCCCAGCATTTT CASSLYDGIRGAPQHF . TRBV5-6 . TRBJ1-5
TGTGCTAGTGGTTTGGTAACAACCCAACAGGTAAATCAGCCCCAGCATTTT CASGLVTTQQVNQPQHF . TRBV12-5 . TRBJ1-5
TGTGCCAGCAGCTTAGCGCCCCCCCCAGATACGCAGTATTTT CASSLAPPPDTQYF . TRBV7-6 . TRBJ2-3
TGCGCCAGCAGCCAAGATTGGACAGATGAAAAACTGTTTTTT CASSQDWTDEKLFF once TRBV4-1 . TRBJ1-4
TGCAGCGTTTTGGGGGAGAGCTCCTACAATGAGCAGTTCTTC CSVLGESSYNEQFF . TRBV29-1 . TRBJ2-1
TGCGCCAGCAGCTTCTTGGGGGGGCCGAACACCGGGGAGCTGTTTTTT CASSFLGGPNTGELFF . TRBV5-1 . TRBJ2-2
TGCGCCAGCAGCCAAGATCCCGGACTACCAGGGGATACGCAGTATTTT CASSQDPGLPGDTQYF . TRBV4-1 . TRBJ2-3
TGTGCCAGCAGCTTTGCCAGAATTGAAGCTTTCTTT CASSFARIEAFF . TRBV11-2 . TRBJ1-1
TGTGCCAGCAGCCTCGGGACAGGGGTCTACGAGCAGTACTTC CASSLGTGVYEQYF . TRBV5-6 TRBD1 TRBJ2-7
TGTGCCAGCAGTGAAAGGGATTTTAGCGGGGGGGTTCAGTACTTC CASSERDFSGGVQYF . TRBV2 TRBD2 TRBJ2-4
TGTGCCAGCAGCGCAGCCCCTGGGGGCAATCAGCCCCAGCATTTT CASSAAPGGNQPQHF . TRBV9 . TRBJ1-5
TGTGCCAGCAGCTTTTCGACCTATAATTCACCCCTCCACTTT CASSFSTYNSPLHF . TRBV5-4 . TRBJ1-6
TGTGCCAGTAGTATCGCCAGGAACCACGAGCAGTACTTC CASSIARNHEQYF once TRBV19 . TRBJ2-7
TGTGCCAGCAGTGACCTGACTAGCGGCTCAGATACGCAGTATTTT CASSDLTSGSDTQYF . TRBV6-4 TRBD2 TRBJ2-3
TGTGCCAGCACCCTAGTTAAGGGTTCGGACGAGCAGTACTTC CASTLVKGSDEQYF . TRBV6-6 . TRBJ2-7
TGCGCCAGCAGCTCCGGGACAGGGAGAAGCAATCAGCCCCAGCATTTT CASSSGTGRSNQPQHF . TRBV5-1 TRBD1 TRBJ1-5
TGCGCCAGCAGCTTGAGGCTACTAGCGGGGGGGCTCGGGACCCAGTACTTC CASSLRLLAGGLGTQYF once TRBV5-1 TRBD2 TRBJ2-5
TGTGCCAGCAGCGTAGGGGGGCGAGCTAACACTGAAGCTTTCTTT CASSVGGRANTEAFF . TRBV9 . TRBJ1-1
TGTGCCAGCAGTGGGGGCAGCACAGATACGCAGTATTTT CASSGGSTDTQYF few TRBV27 . TRBJ2-3
TGTGCCAGTAGTATAGTTCGAGAGGCCCGACCGAGAACTGAAGCTTTCTTT CASSIVREARPRTEAFF few TRBV19 . TRBJ1-1
TGCGCCAGCAGCTTCCTCCAGGGACAGGGGAATGGCTACACCTTC CASSFLQGQGNGYTF . TRBV5-1 TRBD1 TRBJ1-2
TGCGCCAGCAGCCAAGAATGGAGGGGGAGGGTGAACACTGAAGCTTTCTTT CASSQEWRGRVNTEAFF . TRBV4-1 . TRBJ1-1
TGTGCTAGCAGCACCAGGGGGGGCACTGAAGCTTTCTTT CASSTRGGTEAFF . TRBV7-7 TRBD1 TRBJ1-1
TGTGCCATCAGCCGGGACGGCGATAATTCACCCCTCCACTTT CAISRDGDNSPLHF . TRBV10-3 . TRBJ1-6
TGTGCCAGCAAGAGGGGACGGAGATCTACAACTAATGAAAAACTGTTTTTT CASKRGRRSTTNEKLFF . TRBV7-8 . TRBJ1-4
TGTGCCAGCAGCTTAGCGGAGTTGGGCGGGGAAAAACTGTTTTTT CASSLAELGGEKLFF . TRBV7-9 . TRBJ1-4
TGTGCCAGCAGCGAGACCTCTATAGTCGGGGAGCTGTTTTTT CASSETSIVGELFF . TRBV9 . TRBJ2-2
TGCAGCACTAGTCAGGCATCCGGGGAGCAGTTCTTC CSTSQASGEQFF . TRBV29-1 . TRBJ2-1
TGTGCTAGTGGTCCGGGACAGCCGAGCAATCAGCCCCAGCATTTT CASGPGQPSNQPQHF . TRBV12-5 TRBD1 TRBJ1-5
TGTGCCAGCAGCTCGCTAGCGGGGGGGCTGGAGTATACGCAGTATTTT CASSSLAGGLEYTQYF . TRBV5-4 TRBD2 TRBJ2-3
TGTGCCAGCTCTAACGGGGCCAATGAGCAGTTCTTC CASSNGANEQFF . TRBV18 . TRBJ2-1
TGTGCCAGTAGTAGCACTGGGACAGCTGGGGCCAACGTCCTGACTTTC CASSSTGTAGANVLTF . TRBV19 TRBD1 TRBJ2-6
TGTGCCAGCAGAGAGACTTCGGCCTACGAGCAGTACTTC CASRETSAYEQYF . TRBV25-1 . TRBJ2-7
TGCGCCAGCAGTCAATGGGGCCTTTATTTCAATCAGCCCCAGCATTTT CASSQWGLYFNQPQHF . TRBV23-1 . TRBJ1-5
TGTGCCAGCAGCTACCCCTGGGCGGGGGAATACGAGCAGTACTTC CASSYPWAGEYEQYF . TRBV7-2 TRBD2 TRBJ2-7
TGTGCCAGCTCACCGGGCAGCTCCTATAATTCACCCCTCCACTTT CASSPGSSYNSPLHF once TRBV18 . TRBJ1-6
TGTGCCAGCTCATCAAACGACAGGGCGATCCCGAACACCGGGGAGCTGTTTTTT CASSSNDRAIPNTGELFF . TRBV18 TRBD1 TRBJ2-2